This TCR beta chain was captured by sequencing in a study of blood T cell repertoires in COVID-19. Seattle-derived patients entered the study during active infection and were followed longitudinally. Source study methods: Cell counts per sample came from amplifying reference gene primers. Sequenced by immunoSEQ multiplex PCR; TCRdb stores in-frame clones only, minus some. V, J and clone size are taken as reported in that table, and D and trimming were inferred from the DNA itself. The sample carries 150,000 to 200,000 clones, 82% recorded once. J was trimmed by 6 bases and V by 0 bases; bases with no gene match: 4. Germline CDR1 reads KGHSH; CDR2 reads LQKENI. The CDR3 has 14 amino acids.

This sequence joins TRBV18 and TRBJ1-2; 7 bases line up with TRBD1. The clonotype was recovered from a woman aged 40-49 years with COVID-19, enrolled during active disease. Material: peripheral blood. As DNA, the CDR3 is TGTGCCAGCTCACCACCACCTGACAGGGATGGCTACACCTTC. The encoded protein is CASSPPPDRDGYTF.